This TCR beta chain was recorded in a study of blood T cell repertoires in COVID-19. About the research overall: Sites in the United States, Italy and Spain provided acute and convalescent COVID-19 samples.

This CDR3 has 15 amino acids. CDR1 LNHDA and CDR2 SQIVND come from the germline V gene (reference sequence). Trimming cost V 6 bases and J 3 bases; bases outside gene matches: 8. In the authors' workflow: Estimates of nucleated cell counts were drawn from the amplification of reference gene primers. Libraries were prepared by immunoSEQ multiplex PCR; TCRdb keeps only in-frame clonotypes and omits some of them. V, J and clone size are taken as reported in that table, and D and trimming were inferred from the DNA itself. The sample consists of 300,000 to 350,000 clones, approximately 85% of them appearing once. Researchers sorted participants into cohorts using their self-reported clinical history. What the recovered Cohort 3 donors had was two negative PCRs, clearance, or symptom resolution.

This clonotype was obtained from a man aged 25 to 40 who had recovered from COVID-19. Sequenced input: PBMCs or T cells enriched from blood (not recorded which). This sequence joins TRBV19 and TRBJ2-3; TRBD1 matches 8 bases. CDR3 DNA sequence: TGTGCCAGTAGCCCCGGGACAGGATTTACAGATACGCAGTATTTT. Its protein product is CASSPGTGFTDTQYF.